Listed below are T cell receptor beta chains from one sample, sequenced in a study of identical twins. TCRdb recomputed calls from the 5' RACE reads with MiXCR, one row per CDR3 protein. This table holds 1.5 million to 2 million distinct CDR3 sequences, roughly 35% found once. Sequenced sample: cord blood. The receptor set was obtained from a newborn girl in good health. CDR3s include the opening cysteine and the closing phenylalanine or tryptophan. A D gene is named only where the DNA matches it firmly. Size is omitted from some rows. Given values are once, few, many or a class for expanded clones.

J | D | V | size | CDR3 | DNA
TRBJ2-3 | NA | TRBV15 | NA | CATSRAPGVFGDTQYF | TGTGCCACCAGCAGAGCACCGGGGGTCTTCGGAGATACGCAGTATTTT
TRBJ1-5 | NA | TRBV5-4 | few | CASRRRTHSNQPQHF | TGTGCCAGCAGACGAAGGACCCATAGCAATCAGCCCCAGCATTTT
TRBJ2-3 | TRBD1 | TRBV10-3 | few | CAISESTGTGSTDTQYF | TGTGCCATCAGTGAGTCGACCGGGACAGGCAGCACAGATACGCAGTATTTT
TRBJ1-5 | NA | TRBV4-1 | NA | CASSQDIRTVIEPQHF | TGCGCCAGCAGCCAAGATATCAGGACAGTAATAGAGCCCCAGCATTTT
TRBJ1-2 | NA | TRBV20-1 | NA | CSARDSLGYTF | TGCAGTGCTAGAGATTCATTGGGCTACACCTTC
TRBJ2-5 | NA | TRBV3-1 | NA | CASSYRDPQETQYF | TGTGCCAGCAGCTACCGGGACCCCCAAGAGACCCAGTACTTC
TRBJ2-5 | NA | TRBV6-1 | few | CASSPASVWGQETQYF | TGTGCCAGCAGTCCGGCCTCTGTGTGGGGGCAAGAGACCCAGTACTTC
TRBJ1-1 | NA | TRBV21-1 | NA | CASSKELSKKTEAFF | TGTGCCAGCAGCAAAGAGCTGTCGAAGAAGACTGAAGCTTTCTTT
TRBJ1-2 | NA | TRBV12-3/TRBV12-4 | NA | CASSLSTMYGYTF | TGTGCCAGCAGTTTATCTACCATGTATGGCTACACCTTC
TRBJ2-7 | TRBD2 | TRBV6-1 | few | CASSERPSGGYEQYF | TGTGCCAGCAGTGAACGTCCTAGCGGGGGTTACGAGCAGTACTTC
TRBJ2-3 | NA | TRBV2 | NA | CASSETRGVDTQYF | TGTGCCAGCAGTGAGACTCGAGGTGTGGATACGCAGTATTTT
TRBJ1-2 | NA | TRBV5-1 | NA | CASSTTLYGYTF | TGCGCCAGCAGCACAACGCTTTATGGCTACACCTTC
TRBJ1-4 | NA | TRBV5-1 | NA | CASSLAAVSFGEKLFF | TGCGCCAGCAGCTTGGCGGCCGTCTCTTTTGGTGAAAAACTGTTTTTT
TRBJ2-7 | NA | TRBV5-1 | NA | CASSLNRNEQYF | TGCGCCAGCAGCTTGAACCGGAACGAGCAGTACTTC
TRBJ2-7 | TRBD2 | TRBV4-1 | NA | CASSQSALAGAFGSYNEQYF | TGCGCCAGCAGCCAATCCGCCCTAGCGGGAGCTTTTGGGTCCTACAATGAGCAGTACTTC
TRBJ2-5 | TRBD2 | TRBV12-3/TRBV12-4 | NA | CASSGRTSGDETQYF | TGTGCCAGCAGTGGACGGACTAGCGGGGACGAGACCCAGTACTTC
TRBJ2-3 | NA | TRBV5-1 | NA | CASAPAGDTQYF | TGCGCCAGCGCGCCCGCAGGGGATACGCAGTATTTT
TRBJ1-5 | TRBD1 | TRBV6-1 | few | CASSLTGIHQPQHF | TGTGCCAGCAGCCTGACAGGGATCCATCAGCCCCAGCATTTT
TRBJ1-5 | NA | TRBV10-3 | NA | CAIKGNNQPQHF | TGTGCCATCAAGGGTAACAATCAGCCCCAGCATTTT
TRBJ2-3 | NA | TRBV19 | few | CASSIQGPTDTQYF | TGTGCCAGTAGTATACAGGGACCCACAGATACGCAGTATTTT
TRBJ2-3 | NA | TRBV12-3/TRBV12-4 | few | CASSFYSSAKDTQYF | TGTGCCAGCAGTTTTTATTCTAGCGCTAAAGATACGCAGTATTTT
TRBJ2-1 | TRBD2 | TRBV30 | few | CAWSVPGLRGVEQFF | TGTGCCTGGAGTGTTCCGGGACTACGTGGTGTCGAGCAGTTCTTC
TRBJ2-7 | NA | TRBV5-6 | NA | CASSPSPKNEQYF | TGTGCCAGCAGCCCGTCCCCCAAGAACGAGCAGTACTTC
TRBJ2-7 | NA | TRBV3-1 | few | CASSPGTDLYEQYF | TGTGCCAGCAGCCCCGGGACCGATCTTTACGAGCAGTACTTC
TRBJ2-7 | TRBD2 | TRBV20-1 | many | CSAREAGGPYEQYF | TGCAGTGCTAGAGAAGCGGGGGGGCCCTACGAGCAGTACTTC
TRBJ2-7 | TRBD2 | TRBV12-3/TRBV12-4 | NA | CASSPPQRGGVEQYF | TGTGCCAGCAGTCCCCCTCAGCGGGGGGGGGTCGAGCAGTACTTC
TRBJ1-2 | NA | TRBV9 | NA | CASSPAGVYGCTF | TGTGCCAGCAGCCCTGCGGGGGTCTATGGCTGCACCTTC
TRBJ2-7 | TRBD2 | TRBV20-1 | NA | CSARRAGVGEQYF | TGCAGTGCTAGGAGAGCGGGAGTCGGCGAGCAGTACTTC
TRBJ2-7 | NA | TRBV28 | few | CASSQEPTSYEQYF | TGTGCCAGCAGTCAAGAACCTACAAGCTACGAGCAGTACTTC
TRBJ2-2 | TRBD2 | TRBV20-1 | NA | CSARDKGLEAGELFF | TGCAGTGCTAGAGATAAAGGACTAGAGGCCGGGGAGCTGTTTTTT
TRBJ1-3 | NA | TRBV12-3/TRBV12-4 | NA | CASSFNGGGNTIYF | TGTGCCAGCAGTTTCAACGGGGGCGGAAACACCATATATTTT